This T cell receptor (beta chain) was captured by sequencing in a study of beta chain features in type 1 diabetes. At the level of the study: Cell yields, gender and age were comparable in patients and healthy donors. General study points: Since sequencing was performed on cDNA, cells with high TCR expression could be over-represented. Patients showed naive, central memory and Treg TCRB repertoires that appeared more similar than those of healthy donors.

With respect to this clone: What it binds is not known.

Reverse transcribing all isolated RNA meant expressed TCRB transcripts were sequenced. The table came from immunoSEQ multiplex PCR; TCRdb's copy has only in-frame clones and leaves some out. The table shows 300,000 to 350,000 clones, with 20% occurring only once. The CDR3 sequence is 16 residues long. Germline V gives CDR1 MNHNY, CDR2 SVGAGI (reference sequence). V lost 6 bases to trimming and J lost 5 bases, with 22 bases between them. Blood was collected once per donor into heparin, averaging approximately 0.11 L. Sample: naive CD4+ T cells from blood. The V call is TRBV6-6, the J call TRBJ1-1; no definite D call. The TCR was taken from a young woman in good health. The CDR3 coding sequence is TGTGCCAGCAGCGATCCGAAGGGAGTCGTAGGTACTGAAGCTTTCTTT. Protein sequence: CASSDPKGVVGTEAFF.